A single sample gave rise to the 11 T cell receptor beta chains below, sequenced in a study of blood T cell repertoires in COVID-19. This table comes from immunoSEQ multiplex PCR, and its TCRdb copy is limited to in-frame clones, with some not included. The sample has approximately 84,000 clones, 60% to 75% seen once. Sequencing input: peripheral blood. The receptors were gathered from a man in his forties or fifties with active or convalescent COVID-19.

The CDR3 protein is CASSAGAGAYYEQYF. CDR3 DNA sequence: TGTGCCAGCAGCGCCGGGGCAGGGGCATATTACGAGCAGTACTTC. This chain uses TRBV7-2 with TRBJ2-7, with TRBD1 as a possible D gene (6 bases). V was cut by 5 bases and J by 4 bases, with 18 bases left in between. The CDR3 consists of 15 residues. CDR1 and CDR2 from the germline V gene are SGHTA and FQGNSA.

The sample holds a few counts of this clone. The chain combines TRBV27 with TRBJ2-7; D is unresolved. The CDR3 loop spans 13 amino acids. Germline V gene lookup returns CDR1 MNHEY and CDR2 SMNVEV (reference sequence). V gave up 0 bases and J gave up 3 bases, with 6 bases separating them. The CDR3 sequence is CASSLSTGYEQYF. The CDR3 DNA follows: TGTGCCAGCAGTTTATCGACGGGCTACGAGCAGTACTTC.

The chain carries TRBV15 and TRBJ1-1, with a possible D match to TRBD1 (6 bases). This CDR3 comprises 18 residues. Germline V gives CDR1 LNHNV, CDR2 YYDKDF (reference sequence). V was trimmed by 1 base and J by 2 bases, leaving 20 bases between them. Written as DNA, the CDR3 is TGTGCCACCAGCAGAGGACCCCTCGGACGGGGGGCCAACACTGAAGCTTTCTTT. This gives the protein CATSRGPLGRGANTEAFF.

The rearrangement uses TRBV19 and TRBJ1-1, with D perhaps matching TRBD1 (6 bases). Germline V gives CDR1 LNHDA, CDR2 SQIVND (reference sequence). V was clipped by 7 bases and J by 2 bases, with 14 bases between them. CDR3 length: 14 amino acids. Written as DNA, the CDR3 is TGTGCCAGTACCCCACAGGGCGGAAACACTGAAGCTTTCTTT. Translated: CASTPQGGNTEAFF.

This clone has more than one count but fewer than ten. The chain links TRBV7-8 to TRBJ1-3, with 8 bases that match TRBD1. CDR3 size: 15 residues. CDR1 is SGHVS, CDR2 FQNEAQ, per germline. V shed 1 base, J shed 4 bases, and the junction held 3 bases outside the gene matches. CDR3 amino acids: CASSLGQGKGNTIYF. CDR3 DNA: TGTGCCAGCAGCTTAGGACAGGGGAAGGGAAACACCATATATTTT. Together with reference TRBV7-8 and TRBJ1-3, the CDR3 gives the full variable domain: GAGVSQSPRYKVAKRGQDVALRCDPISGHVSLFWYQQALGQGPEFLTYFQNEAQLDKSGLPSDRFFAERPEGSVSTLKIQRTQQEDSAVYLCASSLGQGKGNTIYFGEGSWLTVV.

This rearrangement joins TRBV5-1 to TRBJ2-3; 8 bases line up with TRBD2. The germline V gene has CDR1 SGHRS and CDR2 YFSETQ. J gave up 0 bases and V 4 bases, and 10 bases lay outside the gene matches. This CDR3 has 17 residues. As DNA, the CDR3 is TGCGCCAGCAGCCTCCGAGGGGGACTAGATAGCACAGATACGCAGTATTTT. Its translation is CASSLRGGLDSTDTQYF.

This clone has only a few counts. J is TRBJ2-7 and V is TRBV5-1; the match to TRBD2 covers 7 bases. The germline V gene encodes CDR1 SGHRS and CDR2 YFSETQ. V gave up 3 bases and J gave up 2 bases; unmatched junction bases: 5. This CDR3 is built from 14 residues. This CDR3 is CASSSGLPPYEQYF. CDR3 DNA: TGCGCCAGCAGCTCGGGACTACCCCCCTACGAGCAGTACTTC.

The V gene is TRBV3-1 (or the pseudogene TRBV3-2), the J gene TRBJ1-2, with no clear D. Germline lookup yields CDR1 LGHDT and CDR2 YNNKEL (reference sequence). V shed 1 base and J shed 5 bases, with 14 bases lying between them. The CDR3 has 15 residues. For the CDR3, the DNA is TGTGCCAGCAGCCAAGTCACCCTGTACCGGTATGGCTACACCTTC. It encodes CASSQVTLYRYGYTF.

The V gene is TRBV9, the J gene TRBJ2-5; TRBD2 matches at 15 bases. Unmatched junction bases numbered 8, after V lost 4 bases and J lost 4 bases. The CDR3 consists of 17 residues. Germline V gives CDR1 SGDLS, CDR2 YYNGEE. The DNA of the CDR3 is TGTGCCAGCAGCTTCTCCGGGACTAGCGGGGGGAGAGAGACCCAGTACTTC. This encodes CASSFSGTSGGRETQYF.

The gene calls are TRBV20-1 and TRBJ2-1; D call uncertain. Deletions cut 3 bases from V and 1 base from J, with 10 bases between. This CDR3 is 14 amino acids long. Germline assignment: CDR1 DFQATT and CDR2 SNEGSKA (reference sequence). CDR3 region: CSASLLISYNEQFF. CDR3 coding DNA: TGCAGTGCTAGTCTACTAATTTCCTACAATGAGCAGTTCTTC.

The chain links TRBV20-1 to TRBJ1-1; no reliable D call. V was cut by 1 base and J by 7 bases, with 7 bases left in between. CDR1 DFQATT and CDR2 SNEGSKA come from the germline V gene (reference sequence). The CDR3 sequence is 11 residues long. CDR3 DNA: TGCAGTGCTAGAGGGACTATTGAAGCTTTCTTT. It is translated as CSARGTIEAFF.